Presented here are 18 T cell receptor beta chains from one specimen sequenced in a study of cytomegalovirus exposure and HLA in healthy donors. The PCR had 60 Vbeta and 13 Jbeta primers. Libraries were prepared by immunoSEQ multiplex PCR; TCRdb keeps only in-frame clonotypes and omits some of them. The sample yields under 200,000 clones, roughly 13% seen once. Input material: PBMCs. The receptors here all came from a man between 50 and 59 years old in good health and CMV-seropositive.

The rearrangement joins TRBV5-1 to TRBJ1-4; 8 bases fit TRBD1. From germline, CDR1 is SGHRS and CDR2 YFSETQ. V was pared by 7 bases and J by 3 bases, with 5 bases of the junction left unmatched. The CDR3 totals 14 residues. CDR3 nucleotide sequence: TGCGCCAGCGCCCCGGGACAGGCTAATGAAAAACTGTTTTTT. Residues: CASAPGQANEKLFF.

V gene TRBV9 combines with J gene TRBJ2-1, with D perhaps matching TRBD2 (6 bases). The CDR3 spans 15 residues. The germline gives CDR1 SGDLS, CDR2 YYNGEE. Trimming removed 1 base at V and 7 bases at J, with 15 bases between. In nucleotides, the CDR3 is TGTGCCAGCAGCGTAATGGCGGGGCCCTGGAATGAGCAGTTCTTC. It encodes CASSVMAGPWNEQFF.

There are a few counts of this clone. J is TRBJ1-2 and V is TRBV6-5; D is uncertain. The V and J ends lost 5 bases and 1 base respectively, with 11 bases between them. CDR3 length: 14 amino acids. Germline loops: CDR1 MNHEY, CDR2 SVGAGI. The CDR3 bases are TGTGCCAGCAGTGGAGGGAGACTTAACTATGGCTACACCTTC. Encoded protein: CASSGGRLNYGYTF.

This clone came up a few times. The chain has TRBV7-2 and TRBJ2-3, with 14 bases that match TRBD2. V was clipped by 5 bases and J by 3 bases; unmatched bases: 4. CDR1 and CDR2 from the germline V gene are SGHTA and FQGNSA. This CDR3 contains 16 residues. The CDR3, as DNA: TGTGCCAGCAGCATCCGGACTAGCGGGGGGACAGATACGCAGTATTTT. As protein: CASSIRTSGGTDTQYF.

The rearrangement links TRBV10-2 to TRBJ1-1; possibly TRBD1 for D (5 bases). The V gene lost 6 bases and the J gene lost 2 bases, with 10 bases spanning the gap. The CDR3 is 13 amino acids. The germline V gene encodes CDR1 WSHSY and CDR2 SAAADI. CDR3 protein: CASRLQVNTEAFF. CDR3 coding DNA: TGCGCCAGCAGGCTACAGGTAAACACTGAAGCTTTCTTT.

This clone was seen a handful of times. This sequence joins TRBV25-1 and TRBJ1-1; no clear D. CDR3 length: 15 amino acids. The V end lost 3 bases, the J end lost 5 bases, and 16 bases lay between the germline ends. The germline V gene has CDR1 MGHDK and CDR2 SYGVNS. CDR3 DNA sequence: TGTGCCAGCAGTGACCCCTCCCGCGGGAGAACTGAAGCTTTCTTT. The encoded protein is CASSDPSRGRTEAFF.

The CDR3 DNA is TGCGCCAGCAGTTCTAGCGGGAATGAGCAGTTCTTC. Protein: CASSSSGNEQFF. The V gene is TRBV10-2, the J gene TRBJ2-1, with 8 bases lining up with TRBD2. With 5 bases clipped from V and 7 bases from J, the junction kept 1 base outside the gene matches. This CDR3 is built from 12 residues. The V gene's germline CDR1 is WSHSY and CDR2 SAAADI.

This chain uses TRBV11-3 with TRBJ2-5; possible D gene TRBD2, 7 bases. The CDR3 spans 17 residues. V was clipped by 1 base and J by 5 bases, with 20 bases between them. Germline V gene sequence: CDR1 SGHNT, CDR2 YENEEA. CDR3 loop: CASSLGGGAGAQETQYF. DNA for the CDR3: TGTGCCAGCAGCTTAGGGGGAGGGGCGGGGGCTCAGGAGACCCAGTACTTC.

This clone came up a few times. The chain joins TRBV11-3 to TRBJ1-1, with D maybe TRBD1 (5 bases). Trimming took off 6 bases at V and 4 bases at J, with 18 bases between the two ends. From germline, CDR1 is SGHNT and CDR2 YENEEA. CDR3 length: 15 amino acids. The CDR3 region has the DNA TGTGCCAGCAGATCGCGGGAGGGGAGTCCCACTGAAGCTTTCTTT. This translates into CASRSREGSPTEAFF.

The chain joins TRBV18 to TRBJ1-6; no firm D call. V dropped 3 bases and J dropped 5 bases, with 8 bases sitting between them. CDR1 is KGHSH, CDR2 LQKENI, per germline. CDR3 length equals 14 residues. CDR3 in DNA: TGTGCCAGCTCACCCCATCCTAATAATTCACCCCTCCACTTT. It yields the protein CASSPHPNNSPLHF. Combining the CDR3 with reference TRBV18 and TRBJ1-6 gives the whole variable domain NAGVMQNPRHLVRRRGQEARLRCSPMKGHSHVYWYRQLPEEGLKFMVYLQKENIIDESGMPKERFSAEFPKEGPSILRIQQVVRGDSAAYFCASSPHPNNSPLHFGNGTRLTVT.

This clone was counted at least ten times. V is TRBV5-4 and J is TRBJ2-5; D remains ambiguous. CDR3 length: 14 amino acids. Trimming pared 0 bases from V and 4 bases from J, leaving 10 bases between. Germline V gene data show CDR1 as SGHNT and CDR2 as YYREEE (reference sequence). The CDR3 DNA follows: TGTGCCAGCAGCTTGGAGCGTTCTCCAGAGACCCAGTACTTC. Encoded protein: CASSLERSPETQYF.

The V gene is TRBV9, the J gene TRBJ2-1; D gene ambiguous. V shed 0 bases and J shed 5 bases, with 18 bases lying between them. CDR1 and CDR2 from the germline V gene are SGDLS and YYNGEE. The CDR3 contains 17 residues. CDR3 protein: CASSVELLYGSNNEQFF. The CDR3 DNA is TGTGCCAGCAGCGTAGAGCTCCTATACGGGTCTAACAATGAGCAGTTCTTC. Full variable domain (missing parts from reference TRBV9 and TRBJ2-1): DSGVTQTPKHLITATGQRVTLRCSPRSGDLSVYWYQQSLDQGLQFLIQYYNGEERAKGNILERFSAQQFPDLHSELNLSSLELGDSALYFCASSVELLYGSNNEQFFGPGTRLTVL.

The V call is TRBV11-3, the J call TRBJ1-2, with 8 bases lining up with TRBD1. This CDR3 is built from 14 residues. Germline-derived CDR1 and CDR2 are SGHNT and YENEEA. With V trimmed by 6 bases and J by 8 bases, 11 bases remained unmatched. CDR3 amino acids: CASSSPPGGMGYTF. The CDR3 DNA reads TGTGCCAGCAGTTCACCCCCAGGGGGCATGGGCTACACCTTC.

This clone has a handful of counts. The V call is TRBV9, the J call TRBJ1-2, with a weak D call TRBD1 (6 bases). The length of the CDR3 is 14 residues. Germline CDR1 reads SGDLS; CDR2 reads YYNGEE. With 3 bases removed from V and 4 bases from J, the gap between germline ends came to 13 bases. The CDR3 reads CASSETGFPYGYTF. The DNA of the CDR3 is TGTGCCAGCAGCGAGACAGGATTTCCCTATGGCTACACCTTC.

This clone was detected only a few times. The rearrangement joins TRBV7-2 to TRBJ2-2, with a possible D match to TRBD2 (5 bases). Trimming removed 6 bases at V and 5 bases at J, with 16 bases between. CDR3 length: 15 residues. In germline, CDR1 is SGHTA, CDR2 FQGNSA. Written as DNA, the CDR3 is TGTGCCAGCAGGGCGGGCCCACCGAGGACCGGGGAGCTGTTTTTT. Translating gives CASRAGPPRTGELFF.

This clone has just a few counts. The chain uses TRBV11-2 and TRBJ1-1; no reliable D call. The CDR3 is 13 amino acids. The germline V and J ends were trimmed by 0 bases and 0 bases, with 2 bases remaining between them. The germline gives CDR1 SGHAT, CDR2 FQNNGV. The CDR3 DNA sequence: TGTGCCAGCAGCTTAGATATGAACACTGAAGCTTTCTTT. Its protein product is CASSLDMNTEAFF.

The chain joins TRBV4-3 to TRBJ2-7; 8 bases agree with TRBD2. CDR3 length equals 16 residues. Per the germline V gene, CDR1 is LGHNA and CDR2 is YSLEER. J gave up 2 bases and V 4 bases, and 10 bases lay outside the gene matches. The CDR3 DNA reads TGCGCCAGCAGCCCCAGGGGTAGCGGGGCCACCTACGAGCAGTACGTC. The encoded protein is CASSPRGSGATYEQYV.

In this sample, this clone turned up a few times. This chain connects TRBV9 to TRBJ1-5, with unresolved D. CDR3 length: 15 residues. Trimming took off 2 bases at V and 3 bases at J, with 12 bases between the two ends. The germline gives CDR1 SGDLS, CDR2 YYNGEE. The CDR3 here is CASSVGSGNNQPQHF. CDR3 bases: TGTGCCAGCAGCGTTGGTTCCGGGAACAATCAGCCCCAGCATTTT.